These 16 T cell receptor beta chains came from one sample sequenced in a study of cytomegalovirus exposure and HLA in healthy donors. Sequencing was performed with immunoSEQ multiplex PCR; in TCRdb, only in-frame clones are kept and a portion is missing. The data contain approximately 120,000 clones, 85% to 90% of them singletons. Input material: PBMCs. These receptors came from a woman between 18 and 29 years old in good health and CMV-seronegative.

This chain links TRBV6-1 with TRBJ2-7, with 10 bases lining up with TRBD1. The CDR3 length is 13 residues. Germline V CDR1 and CDR2: MNHNS, SASEGT. The ends lost 8 bases at V and 3 bases at J; junction bases unmatched: 4. CDR3 coding DNA: TGTGCCAGCGGAGGGGACAGGGGCTACGAGCAGTACTTC. Encoded protein: CASGGDRGYEQYF.

The rearrangement uses TRBV28 and TRBJ1-5, with D possibly being TRBD1 (6 bases). The ends were cut back, 3 bases at V and 6 bases at J, with 9 bases in the middle. Germline V gene sequence: CDR1 MDHEN, CDR2 SYDVKM. CDR3 length: 13 amino acids. CDR3 sequence reads: CASSFRGRQPQHF. CDR3 sequence (DNA): TGTGCCAGCAGTTTCAGGGGTCGTCAGCCCCAGCATTTT.

The V gene is TRBV5-1, the J gene TRBJ1-2; no clear D gene. CDR1 and CDR2 from the germline V gene are SGHRS and YFSETQ. The CDR3 contains 15 residues. V was shortened by 1 base and J by 6 bases, with 16 bases between the two germline ends. In DNA, the CDR3 is TGCGCCAGCAGCTTGAACTTCCCGAGAAGAAATGGCTACACCTTC. As protein: CASSLNFPRRNGYTF.

In this sample, this clone turned up once. The J gene is TRBJ2-7, the V gene TRBV5-1, with TRBD1 matching over 8 bases. Germline trimming cut 4 bases from V and 2 bases from J; bases unmatched to any gene: 5. The CDR3 has 14 amino acids. Germline CDR1 SGHRS, CDR2 YFSETQ. The CDR3 sequence is CASSPGDRPYEQYF. The CDR3 nucleotides are TGCGCCAGCAGCCCGGGGGACAGGCCCTACGAGCAGTACTTC. Filled out from reference TRBV5-1 and TRBJ2-7, the complete variable domain reads KAGVTQTPRYLIKTRGQQVTLSCSPISGHRSVSWYQQTPGQGLQFLFEYFSETQRNKGNFPGRFSGRQFSNSRSEMNVSTLELGDSALYLCASSPGDRPYEQYFGPGTRLTVT.

V is TRBV6-1 and J is TRBJ1-4; TRBD1 might be the D (5 bases). The CDR3 is made up of 18 amino acids. From germline, CDR1 is MNHNS and CDR2 SASEGT. V gave up 1 base and J gave up 3 bases, with 18 bases separating them. CDR3 protein: CASSEGPWGWAANEKLFF. The CDR3 bases are TGTGCCAGCAGTGAAGGGCCATGGGGCTGGGCGGCTAATGAAAAACTGTTTTTT.

The chain combines TRBV19 with TRBJ2-7, with TRBD2 as a possible D gene (6 bases). Germline CDR1 is LNHDA and CDR2 is SQIVND (reference sequence). With 4 bases removed from V and 4 bases from J, the gap between germline ends came to 20 bases. The length of the CDR3 is 16 residues. The CDR3 loop reads CASSKGTPRYGYEQYF. The DNA for the CDR3 is TGTGCCAGTAGTAAAGGGACTCCCCGGTATGGATACGAGCAGTACTTC. Full variable domain (outside the CDR3, taken from reference TRBV19 and TRBJ2-7): DGGITQSPKYLFRKEGQNVTLSCEQNLNHDAMYWYRQDPGQGLRLIYYSQIVNDFQKGDIAEGYSVSREKKESFPLTVTSAQKNPTAFYLCASSKGTPRYGYEQYFGPGTRLTVT.

V usage is TRBV18 and J usage is TRBJ1-2; weak D call: TRBD1 (6 bases). Trimming pared 4 bases from V and 3 bases from J, leaving 18 bases between. Germline CDR1 KGHSH, CDR2 LQKENI. The length of the CDR3 is 16 residues. The CDR3 bases are TGTGCCAGCTCACTCCAGGGTACAGGGAGAGACTATGGCTACACCTTC. The encoded protein is CASSLQGTGRDYGYTF.

This clone was counted once. V and J are TRBV2 and TRBJ1-4, with a weak D call TRBD1 (6 bases). V lost 6 bases and J lost 0, with 17 bases in between. Germline V lookup: CDR1 SNHLY, CDR2 FYNNEI. This CDR3 has 17 residues. As DNA, the CDR3 is TGTGCCAGCAGGGTGTACGGGGGGCGGACAACTAATGAAAAACTGTTTTTT. Amino acid sequence: CASRVYGGRTTNEKLFF.

This clone turned up a few times. The genes are TRBV5-1 and TRBJ1-6, with D hard to call. Trimming took off 2 bases at V and 5 bases at J, with 8 bases between the two ends. The CDR3 consists of 14 residues. Germline CDR1 and CDR2: SGHRS and YFSETQ. The DNA of the CDR3 is TGCGCCAGCAGCTTTGGCCAGAATAATTCACCCCTCCACTTT. Translation gives CASSFGQNNSPLHF.

The V and J genes are TRBV27 and TRBJ2-7; 7 positions match TRBD1. The CDR3 loop spans 13 amino acids. The J segment lost 3 bases and the V segment lost 8 bases, leaving 7 bases of the junction unmatched. Looked up from germline, CDR1 is MNHEY and CDR2 is SMNVEV (reference sequence). CDR3 sequence reads: CASGQALVYEQYF. The CDR3 DNA reads as TGTGCCAGCGGACAGGCTCTTGTCTACGAGCAGTACTTC.

This clone was picked up a small number of times. This sequence joins TRBV19 and TRBJ2-1, with D tentatively TRBD2 (5 bases). The CDR3 is 15 residues long. The germline V and J ends were trimmed by 3 bases and 3 bases, with 12 bases remaining between them. Germline loops: CDR1 LNHDA, CDR2 SQIVND (reference sequence). The CDR3, as DNA: TGTGCCAGTAGTATGGAGGTTATTAGCTACAATGAGCAGTTCTTC. Translation gives CASSMEVISYNEQFF.

The chain couples TRBV5-1 to TRBJ2-1; D remains ambiguous. CDR1 and CDR2 (germline): SGHRS, YFSETQ. V lost 4 bases and J 6 bases, leaving 20 bases between the germline ends. The CDR3 is made up of 16 amino acids. CDR3 sequence: CASSTDVSLSGNEQFF. Written as DNA, the CDR3 is TGCGCCAGCAGCACCGACGTCTCGTTATCGGGCAATGAGCAGTTCTTC.

The chain carries TRBV11-3 and TRBJ2-7, with 8 positions matching TRBD2. The germline V gene has CDR1 SGHNT and CDR2 YENEEA. V was clipped by 3 bases and J by 5 bases; unmatched bases: 6. The CDR3 is made up of 14 amino acids. Here the CDR3 reads CASSFYREGDEQYF. As DNA, the CDR3 is TGTGCCAGCAGCTTTTACCGGGAGGGAGACGAGCAGTACTTC.

The V and J genes are TRBV18 and TRBJ2-7; the match to TRBD2 covers 10 bases. The CDR3 is made up of 17 amino acids. V trimming: 4 bases; J trimming: 6 bases; junction bases outside the gene matches: 15. CDR1 is KGHSH and CDR2 is LQKENI in the germline V gene. The CDR3 DNA reads TGTGCCAGCTCACGAAGAGGCGGGCTAGCGGGGGCGCGCGAGCAGTACTTC. This translates into CASSRRGGLAGAREQYF.

The gene calls are TRBV11-2 and TRBJ2-7, with 10 bases fitting TRBD1. V was pared by 5 bases and J by 6 bases, with 13 bases of the junction left unmatched. This CDR3 is built from 16 residues. In germline, CDR1 is SGHAT, CDR2 FQNNGV. The DNA for the CDR3 is TGTGCCAGCAGCCTCAATAACCGGGACAGGGGTGGCGAGCAGTACTTC. Translating it yields CASSLNNRDRGGEQYF.

CDR3 amino acids: CASSILAGVYEQFF. CDR3 in DNA: TGTGCCAGCAGTATCCTAGCGGGAGTTTATGAGCAGTTCTTC. The chain joins TRBV27 to TRBJ2-1; 10 bases are shared with TRBD2. The V segment lost 5 bases and the J segment 8 bases; nucleotides outside the gene matches: 6. CDR3 length: 14 amino acids. Germline V lookup: CDR1 MNHEY, CDR2 SMNVEV (reference sequence).